This TCR beta chain came from a study of T cells in Graves' hyperthyroidism and ophthalmopathy. Regions amplified from RNA transcripts were the TCR beta CDR3 regions. TCR CDR3 regions were first amplified by RT-PCR with HTBI primers. One entry per CDR3 protein results from TCRdb running MiXCR on the multiplex PCR reads. The data show approximately 430,000 distinct CDR3 sequences, approximately 14% seen once. Germline assignment: CDR1 LNHDA and CDR2 SQIVND (reference sequence). V was pared by 10 bases and J by 0 bases, with 25 bases between. This CDR3 contains 18 residues. Fresh peripheral blood, approximately 10 ml, was the source of the PBMCs.

Specimen: blood. This chain links TRBV19 with TRBJ1-5; D is undetermined. This sequence originates from a woman in her late teens or twenties with Graves' hyperthyroidism. The CDR3 region is CATSAASPIFNSNQPQHF. DNA of the CDR3: TGTGCCACCTCGGCGGCATCGCCCATTTTTAATAGCAATCAGCCCCAGCATTTT.